The T cell receptor (beta chain) under discussion was sequenced for a study of T-cell reconstitution after alpha-beta-depleted transplantation in children. The library targeted TCRbeta and was prepared with unique molecular identifiers. Each CDR3 protein is one row after TCRdb ran MiXCR on the PCR reads. Here the sample spans approximately 500,000 distinct CDR3 sequences, 10% being singletons. The table lists this clonotype with many counts. CDR3 length: 14 amino acids. Trimming took 5 bases from V and 8 from J, leaving 19 bases between them. Source: PBMCs, taken before TCRalphabeta/CD19-depleted stem cell transplant. The J gene is TRBJ2-7, the V gene TRBV12-3 or TRBV12-4, with D possibly TRBD2 on 6 matching bases. This receptor was taken from a child aged 2 to 9 with inherited bone marrow failure, due to receive a stem cell transplant. The CDR3 reads CASSATSPRAKQYF. The CDR3, as DNA: TGTGCCAGCAGTGCTACTAGCCCGAGAGCCAAGCAGTACTTC.